A selection of T cell receptor beta chains follows, all from one sample in a study of cytomegalovirus exposure and HLA in healthy donors. Profiling relied on immunoSEQ multiplex PCR, and the TCRdb table lists in-frame clones only, not all of them. The data contain some 160,000 clones, roughly 80% of them singletons. Sequenced input: PBMCs. The source is a man aged 50 or older in good health and CMV-seropositive. Each CDR3 is given with its conserved first and last residue. D genes are given only for firm matches. The listing skips clone size in some rows; elsewhere it reads once, few, many or a size class.

. TRBJ1-2 TRBV6-6 . TGTGCCAGCAGTTATTCTCTACAGGGCGAAGGGGGTGGCTACTCCTTC CASSYSLQGEGGGYSF
. TRBJ1-2 TRBV7-9 . TGTGCCAGCAGCTTAGACCCGGGAGTGGGTTATGGCTACACCTTC CASSLDPGVGYGYTF
. TRBJ1-5 TRBV9 . TGTGCCAGCAGCGTAGAGCAGGGGTTACAGCCCCAGCATTTT CASSVEQGLQPQHF
TRBD2 TRBJ2-2 TRBV6-1 few TGTGCCAGCAGTGAGAGCCTGGGGGCACCAGCGGGAGGGCCCGGGGAGCTGTTTTTT CASSESLGAPAGGPGELFF
TRBD1 TRBJ1-1 TRBV2 . TGTGCCAGCGGACAGGGGAGGACTGAAGCTTTCTTT CASGQGRTEAFF
. TRBJ1-2 TRBV5-6 . TGTGCCAGCAGGTTGGGCACTGTTAACTATGGCTACACCTTC CASRLGTVNYGYTF
. TRBJ2-3 TRBV29-1 . TGCAGCGCTCAGGGGTCGGATACGCAGTATTTT CSAQGSDTQYF
. TRBJ2-1 TRBV5-1 . TGCGCCAGCAGACAGAACGAGGGCTCCTACAATGAGCAGTTCTTC CASRQNEGSYNEQFF
. TRBJ2-2 TRBV7-2 . TGTGCCAGCAGCTCATTACCCTTCCCCACAACCGGGGAGCTGTTTTTT CASSSLPFPTTGELFF
TRBD1 TRBJ1-2 TRBV7-9 . TGTGCCAGCAGCCTGGACAGGGCCCCTCCCGGCTACACCTTC CASSLDRAPPGYTF
TRBD1 TRBJ2-1 TRBV19 . TGTGCCAGTAGTAGCGACAGGGGGGACAACAATGAGCAGTTCTTC CASSSDRGDNNEQFF
. TRBJ1-2 TRBV28 . TGTGCCAGCAGTTTTGTGGGACACCGATATGGCTACACCTTC CASSFVGHRYGYTF
TRBD1 TRBJ2-7 TRBV30 . TGTGCCTGGAGTTGGGGGACAGGATTCTACGAGCAGTACTTC CAWSWGTGFYEQYF
TRBD1 TRBJ1-6 TRBV19 . TGTGCCAGTAGTGGGGGACAGAGCTCCTATAATTCACCCCTCCACTTT CASSGGQSSYNSPLHF
TRBD1 TRBJ1-5 TRBV28 . TGTGCCAGCAGTCGAGGGGGACAGAATCAGCCCCAGCATTTT CASSRGGQNQPQHF
TRBD1 TRBJ1-1 TRBV2 . TGTGCCAGCAGTGCCCGACAGGGCTTCACTGAAGCTTTCTTT CASSARQGFTEAFF
. TRBJ2-1 TRBV7-9 . TGTGCCAGCAGCTTAGTGCTGGGGCGGCGCTCCTACAATGAGCAGTTCTTC CASSLVLGRRSYNEQFF
TRBD1 TRBJ2-7 TRBV18 . TGTGCCAGCTCACTTAGGACAGGCGCTGAATTGGAGCAGTACTTC CASSLRTGAELEQYF
TRBD2 TRBJ2-5 TRBV4-2 . TGTGCCAGCAGCCAAGGTGGGAAAGCGGGACAAGAGACCCAGTACTTC CASSQGGKAGQETQYF
. TRBJ2-1 TRBV9 . TGTGCCAGCACCCCTACAGGTGACTCCTACAATGAGCAGTTCTTC CASTPTGDSYNEQFF
. TRBJ2-1 TRBV2 . TGTGCCAGCAAGGCCCTAGCAGGCGGGTCCCATGAGCAGTTCTTC CASKALAGGSHEQFF
TRBD2 TRBJ2-5 TRBV9 . TGTGCCAGCAGCCTTGGACTAGCGGGGGGGAAAGAGACCCAGTACTTC CASSLGLAGGKETQYF
. TRBJ1-4 TRBV2 few TGTGCCAGCAGTGAAGGTGGGGCAGACGGAACTAATGAAAAACTGTTTTTT CASSEGGADGTNEKLFF
TRBD1 TRBJ2-2 TRBV5-1 . TGCGCCAGCAGCTTGTTGGGACAGGGAGTCACCGGGGAGCTGTTTTTT CASSLLGQGVTGELFF
. TRBJ2-7 TRBV7-9 . TGTGCCAGCAGACCGATCCCGACAGGCGCGCTCGTCTACGAGCAGTACTTC CASRPIPTGALVYEQYF
. TRBJ1-6 TRBV10-3 . TGTGCCATCAGTGACGCAGGGGCACCCCTCCACTTT CAISDAGAPLHF
TRBD1 TRBJ1-1 TRBV7-3 . TGTGCCAGCAGCCCTCAAGGGGACAGGGTTAACACTGAAGCTTTCTTT CASSPQGDRVNTEAFF
. TRBJ1-5 TRBV30 . TGTGCCTGGAGTCCTGACACCAATCAGCCCCAGCATTTT CAWSPDTNQPQHF